Following are 2 T cell receptor beta chains from one sample sequenced in a study of blood T cell repertoires in COVID-19. Assay used: immunoSEQ multiplex PCR; TCRdb lists only in-frame clones, some missing. Of 190,000 or so clones listed, roughly 83% are singletons. The sample taken for sequencing was PBMCs or T cells enriched from blood (not recorded which). Every receptor here comes from a woman in her 30s who had recovered from COVID-19.

This chain uses TRBV7-9 with TRBJ2-2, with D maybe TRBD2 (5 bases). Germline V gives CDR1 SEHNR, CDR2 FQNEAQ (reference sequence). V was shortened by 3 bases and J by 7 bases, with 18 bases between the two germline ends. The CDR3 length is 16 residues. The CDR3 DNA sequence: TGTGCCAGCAGCTTTCGGAGGACTGCTCAAGACGGGGAGCTGTTTTTT. It translates to CASSFRRTAQDGELFF.

V is TRBV6-2 or TRBV6-3 and J is TRBJ2-7, with D possibly TRBD2 on 5 matching bases. Germline V CDR1 and CDR2: MNHEY, SVGEGT. The V gene lost 2 bases and the J gene lost 2 bases, with 13 bases spanning the gap. The CDR3 contains 15 residues. CDR3 sequence: CASSYRSAYPYEQYF. The DNA for the CDR3 is TGTGCCAGCAGTTACCGTAGCGCCTATCCCTACGAGCAGTACTTC.